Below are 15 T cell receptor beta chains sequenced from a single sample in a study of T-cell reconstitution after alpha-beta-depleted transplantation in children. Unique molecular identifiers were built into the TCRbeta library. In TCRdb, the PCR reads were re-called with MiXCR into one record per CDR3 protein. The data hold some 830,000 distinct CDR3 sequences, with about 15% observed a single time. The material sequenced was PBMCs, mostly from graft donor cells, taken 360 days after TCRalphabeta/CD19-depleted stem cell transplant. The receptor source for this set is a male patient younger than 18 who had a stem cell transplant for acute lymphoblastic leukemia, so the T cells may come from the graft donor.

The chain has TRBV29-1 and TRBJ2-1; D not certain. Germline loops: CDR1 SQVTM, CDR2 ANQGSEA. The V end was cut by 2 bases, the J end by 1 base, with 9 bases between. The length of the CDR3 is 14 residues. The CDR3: CSVEKSLSYNEQFF. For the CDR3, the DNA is TGCAGCGTTGAAAAAAGCTTATCCTACAATGAGCAGTTCTTC.

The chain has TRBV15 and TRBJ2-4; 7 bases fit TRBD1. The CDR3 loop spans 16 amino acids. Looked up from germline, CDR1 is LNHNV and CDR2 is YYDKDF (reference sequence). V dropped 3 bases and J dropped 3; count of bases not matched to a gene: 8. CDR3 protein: CATSRDRFYGKNIQYF. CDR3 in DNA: TGTGCCACCAGCAGGGACAGGTTCTATGGCAAAAACATTCAGTACTTC.

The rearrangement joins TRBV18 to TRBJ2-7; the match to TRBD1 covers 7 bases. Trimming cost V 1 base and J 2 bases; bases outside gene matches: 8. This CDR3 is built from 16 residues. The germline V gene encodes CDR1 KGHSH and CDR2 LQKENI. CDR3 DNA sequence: TGTGCCAGCTCACCACTGAGACCGGACAGGCCCTACGAGCAGTACTTC. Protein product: CASSPLRPDRPYEQYF.

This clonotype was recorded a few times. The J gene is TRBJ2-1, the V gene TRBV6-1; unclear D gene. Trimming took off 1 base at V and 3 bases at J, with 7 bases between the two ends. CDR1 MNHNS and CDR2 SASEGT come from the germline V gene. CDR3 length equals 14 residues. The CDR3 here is CASSEGPVYNEQFF. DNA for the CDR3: TGTGCCAGCAGTGAAGGGCCGGTCTACAATGAGCAGTTCTTC.

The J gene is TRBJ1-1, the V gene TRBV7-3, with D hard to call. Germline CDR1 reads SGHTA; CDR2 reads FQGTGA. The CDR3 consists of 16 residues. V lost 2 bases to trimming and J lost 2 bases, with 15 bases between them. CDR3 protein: CASSLSPPVVNTEAFF. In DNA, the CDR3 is TGTGCCAGCAGCTTATCCCCCCCGGTCGTAAACACTGAAGCTTTCTTT.

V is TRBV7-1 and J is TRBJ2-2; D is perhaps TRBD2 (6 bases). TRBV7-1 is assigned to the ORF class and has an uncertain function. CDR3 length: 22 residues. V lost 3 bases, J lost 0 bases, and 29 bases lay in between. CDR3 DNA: TGTGCCAGCAGCTCTCGGTATCGGGGGACTCGGTTGGTCGGGACGAACACCGGGGAGCTGTTTTTT. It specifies CASSSRYRGTRLVGTNTGELFF.

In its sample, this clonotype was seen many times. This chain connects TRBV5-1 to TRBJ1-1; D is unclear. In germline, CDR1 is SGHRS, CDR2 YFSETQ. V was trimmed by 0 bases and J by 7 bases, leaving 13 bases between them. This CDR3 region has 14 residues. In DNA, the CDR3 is TGCGCCAGCAGCTTGGCCGTGGCTACTAATGAAGCTTTCTTT. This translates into CASSLAVATNEAFF.

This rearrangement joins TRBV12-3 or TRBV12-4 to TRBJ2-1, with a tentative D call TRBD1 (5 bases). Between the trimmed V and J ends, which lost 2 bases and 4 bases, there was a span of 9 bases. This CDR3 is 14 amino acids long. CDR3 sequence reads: CASSLPDRYNEQFF. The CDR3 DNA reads TGTGCCAGCAGTTTACCCGACAGATACAATGAGCAGTTCTTC.

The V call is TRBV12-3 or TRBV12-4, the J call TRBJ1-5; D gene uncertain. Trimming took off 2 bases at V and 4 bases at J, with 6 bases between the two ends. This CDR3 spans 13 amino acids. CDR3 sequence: CASSLWKNQPQHF. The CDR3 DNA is TGTGCCAGCAGTTTATGGAAAAATCAGCCCCAGCATTTT.

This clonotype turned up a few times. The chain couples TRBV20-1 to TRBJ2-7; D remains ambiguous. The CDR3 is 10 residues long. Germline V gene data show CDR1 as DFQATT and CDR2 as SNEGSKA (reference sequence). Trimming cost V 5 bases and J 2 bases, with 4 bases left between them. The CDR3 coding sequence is TGCAGTGCTGCCCCCTACGAGCAGTACTTC. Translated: CSAAPYEQYF.

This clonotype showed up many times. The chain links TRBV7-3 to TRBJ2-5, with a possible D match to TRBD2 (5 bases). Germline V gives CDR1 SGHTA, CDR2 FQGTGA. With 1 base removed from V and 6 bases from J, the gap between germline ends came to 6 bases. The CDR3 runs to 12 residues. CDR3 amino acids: CASSLSGQTQYF. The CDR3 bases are TGTGCCAGCAGCTTAAGCGGGCAGACCCAGTACTTC.

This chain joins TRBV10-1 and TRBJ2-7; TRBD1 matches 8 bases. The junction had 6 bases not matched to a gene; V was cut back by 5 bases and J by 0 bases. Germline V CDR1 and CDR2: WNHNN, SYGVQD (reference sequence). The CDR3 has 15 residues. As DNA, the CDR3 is TGCGCCAGCAGTCAGAAGGACAGGGTCTCCTACGAGCAGTACTTC. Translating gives CASSQKDRVSYEQYF.

The CDR3 nucleotides read TGTGCCAGCCGAAATGGGAGGGGCGGCTACACCTTC. This sequence encodes CASRNGRGGYTF. This chain links TRBV7-9 with TRBJ1-2, with D possibly being TRBD1 (5 bases). Per the germline V gene, CDR1 is SEHNR and CDR2 is FQNEAQ (reference sequence). Trimming shortened V by 8 bases and J by 8 bases, and 15 bases separated the two germline ends. The CDR3 runs to 12 residues.

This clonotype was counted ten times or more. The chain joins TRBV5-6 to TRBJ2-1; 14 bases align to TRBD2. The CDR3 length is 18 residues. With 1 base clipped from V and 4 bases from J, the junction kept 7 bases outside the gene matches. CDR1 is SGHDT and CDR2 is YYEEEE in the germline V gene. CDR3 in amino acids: CASSLRLAGGPGYNEQFF. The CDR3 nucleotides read TGTGCCAGCAGCTTGAGACTAGCGGGAGGGCCGGGTTACAATGAGCAGTTCTTC.

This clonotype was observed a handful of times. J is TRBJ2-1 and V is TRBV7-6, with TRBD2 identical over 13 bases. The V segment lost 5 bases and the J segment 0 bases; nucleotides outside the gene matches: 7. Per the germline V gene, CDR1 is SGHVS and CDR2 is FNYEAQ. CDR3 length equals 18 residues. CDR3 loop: CASSTGTSGMYSYNEQFF. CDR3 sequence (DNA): TGTGCCAGCAGCACCGGGACTAGCGGGATGTACTCCTACAATGAGCAGTTCTTC.